This T cell receptor beta chain was recovered during a study of cytomegalovirus exposure and HLA in healthy donors. General observations from the study: Among the CMV-associated chains, a few were confirmed in vitro as specific for CMV antigens. Researchers catalogued under 200 TCR beta chains as cytomegalovirus-associated.

The CDR3 is 15 residues long. The germline gives CDR1 LNHDA, CDR2 SQIVND (reference sequence). V was shortened by 5 bases and J by 0 bases, with 11 bases between the two germline ends. It was with 60 Vbeta and 13 Jbeta primers that the PCR ran. Clones were read by immunoSEQ multiplex PCR, and TCRdb kept only the in-frame ones, dropping some. The data hold 190,000 or so clones, with around 86% observed a single time. Notes on this clone: The antigen remains undetermined.

Input material: PBMCs. The sequence was obtained from a woman between 45 and 65 years old in good health and CMV-seropositive. The J gene is TRBJ2-4, the V gene TRBV19, with D perhaps matching TRBD2 (5 bases). The CDR3 DNA sequence: TGTGCCAGTAGTCACCCGAGCGGAGCCAAAAACATTCAGTACTTC. Translated: CASSHPSGAKNIQYF.